This passage covers 10 T cell receptor beta chains from one sample sequenced in a study of T cells in Graves' hyperthyroidism and ophthalmopathy. Researchers amplified the TCR beta CDR3 regions from RNA transcripts. A set of HTBI primers served as the primers for a first-round RT-PCR of the TCR CDR3. TCRdb passed the multiplex PCR reads through MiXCR, listing each CDR3 protein once. The profile shows about 500,000 distinct CDR3 sequences, 15% to 20% of them singletons. Sample: blood. These receptors were taken from a woman aged 25 to 39 with Graves' ophthalmopathy.

This clonotype was counted ten times or more. This chain uses TRBV30 with TRBJ1-2; no firm D call. The CDR3 spans 15 residues. Trimming left V 1 base short and J 4 bases short, with 16 bases between. CDR1 GTSNPN and CDR2 SVGIG come from the germline V gene (reference sequence). In DNA form, the CDR3 reads TGTGCCTGGAGTGCTCGGCTCGGTAATCGCTATGGCTACACCTTC. Amino acid sequence: CAWSARLGNRYGYTF.

V gene TRBV6-1 combines with J gene TRBJ2-1, with 8 bases identical to TRBD2. CDR3 length: 18 residues. Trimming at V came to 8 bases and at J to 4 bases, leaving 19 bases not matched to a gene. The germline gives CDR1 MNHNS, CDR2 SASEGT. DNA for the CDR3: TGTGCCAGCGGCACTCGGCTAGCGGGTGTCCCCGAATACAATGAGCAGTTCTTC. It specifies CASGTRLAGVPEYNEQFF.

The sample holds many counts of this clonotype. The CDR3 region is CASSLSGTRYYEQYF. In nucleotides, the CDR3 is TGTGCCAGCAGTTTATCCGGGACTAGATACTACGAGCAGTACTTC. The chain recombines TRBV27 with TRBJ2-7, with 8 bases lining up with TRBD2. With V trimmed by 0 bases and J by 3 bases, 4 bases remained unmatched. The CDR3 extends over 15 amino acids. The germline gives CDR1 MNHEY, CDR2 SMNVEV (reference sequence).

This clonotype was counted only a few times. The rearrangement joins TRBV6-1 to TRBJ1-5; perhaps TRBD1 as D (6 bases). The CDR3 is 13 residues long. Germline V CDR1 and CDR2: MNHNS, SASEGT. V shed 6 bases and J shed 7 bases, with 13 bases lying between them. As DNA, the CDR3 is TGTGCCAGCAGCCAGACACAGGGCCAGCCCCAGCATTTT. Translation: CASSQTQGQPQHF.

CDR3 amino acids: CASSPGQVNQPQHF. DNA of the CDR3: TGTGCCAGCAGTCCCGGACAGGTCAATCAGCCCCAGCATTTT. V usage is TRBV28 and J usage is TRBJ1-5; 7 bases are shared with TRBD1. CDR1 is MDHEN and CDR2 is SYDVKM in the germline V gene. J gave up 3 bases and V 5 bases, and 4 bases lay outside the gene matches. This CDR3 is 14 amino acids long.

In nucleotides, the CDR3 is TGTGCCAGCAGGCCCTTGGGACAGGGGTGGAATCAGCCCCAGCATTTT. Its protein product is CASRPLGQGWNQPQHF. The rearrangement links TRBV28 to TRBJ1-5, with TRBD1 matching 10 bases. Per the germline V gene, CDR1 is MDHEN and CDR2 is SYDVKM. This CDR3 region has 16 residues. With V trimmed by 6 bases and J by 4 bases, 9 bases remained unmatched.

The CDR3 DNA sequence: TGCGCCAGCAAAGTGAGGGCTAGCGGGACCCTCACAGATACGCAGTATTTT. This encodes CASKVRASGTLTDTQYF. The genes are TRBV10-2 and TRBJ2-3; 9 bases agree with TRBD2. CDR1 and CDR2 (germline): WSHSY, SAAADI. The CDR3 length is 17 residues. The V and J ends lost 7 bases and 2 bases, in that order; junction bases with no gene match: 13.

The chain has TRBV7-3 and TRBJ1-1, with 7 bases lining up with TRBD1. CDR1 and CDR2 from the germline V gene are SGHTA and FQGTGA. The CDR3 is made up of 15 amino acids. V shed 5 bases, J shed 0 bases, and the junction held 6 bases outside the gene matches. Written as DNA, the CDR3 is TGTGCCAGCAGCCCTCGGGGACAGTTGAACACTGAAGCTTTCTTT. Amino acid sequence: CASSPRGQLNTEAFF.

This clonotype was seen a handful of times. This rearrangement joins TRBV7-9 to TRBJ1-1; D may be TRBD1 (5 bases). The germline CDR1 and CDR2 sequences are SEHNR and FQNEAQ (reference sequence). V was pared by 5 bases and J by 3 bases, with 13 bases between. This CDR3 contains 14 residues. For the CDR3, the DNA is TGTGCCAGCAGCCTGGCAGGGTCCTACACTGAAGCTTTCTTT. It yields the protein CASSLAGSYTEAFF.

This clonotype appeared many times. J is TRBJ2-7 and V is TRBV3-1; D is possibly TRBD1 or TRBD2 (5 bases each). There are 15 residues in the CDR3. Germline lookup yields CDR1 LGHDT and CDR2 YNNKEL (reference sequence). The germline V and J ends were trimmed by 0 bases and 3 bases, with 12 bases remaining between them. The CDR3 loop reads CASSQDRGPYYEQYF. The CDR3 DNA follows: TGTGCCAGCAGCCAAGATCGGGGACCCTACTACGAGCAGTACTTC.